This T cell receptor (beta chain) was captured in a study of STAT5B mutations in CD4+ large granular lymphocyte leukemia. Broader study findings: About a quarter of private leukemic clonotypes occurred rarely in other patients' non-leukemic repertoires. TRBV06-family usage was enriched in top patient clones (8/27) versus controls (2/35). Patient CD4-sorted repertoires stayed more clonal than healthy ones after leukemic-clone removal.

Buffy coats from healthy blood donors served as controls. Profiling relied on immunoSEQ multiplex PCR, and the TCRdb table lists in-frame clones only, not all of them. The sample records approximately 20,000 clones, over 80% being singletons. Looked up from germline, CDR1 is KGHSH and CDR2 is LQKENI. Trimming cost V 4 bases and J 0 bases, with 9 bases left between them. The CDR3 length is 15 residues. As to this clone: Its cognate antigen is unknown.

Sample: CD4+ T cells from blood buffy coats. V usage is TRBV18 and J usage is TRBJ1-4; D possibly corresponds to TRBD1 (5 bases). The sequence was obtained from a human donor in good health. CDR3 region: CASSLGRATNEKLFF. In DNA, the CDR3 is TGTGCCAGCTCACTCGGCAGGGCAACTAATGAAAAACTGTTTTTT.